The next 22 T cell receptor beta chains were all read from a single sample in a study of blood T cell repertoires in COVID-19. Clones were sequenced by immunoSEQ multiplex PCR, and TCRdb holds only the in-frame ones, with some missing. The data contain approximately 80,000 clones, roughly 82% of them seen just once; the ten biggest clones take up over 9.5%. Sequenced: peripheral blood. These receptors all stem from a man aged 60 to 75 with acute or convalescent COVID-19.

J is TRBJ2-3 and V is TRBV12-5; 9 bases fit TRBD2. Germline V CDR1 and CDR2: LGHNT, FRNRAP. This CDR3 has 16 amino acids. The trim removed 8 bases at V and 2 bases at J, leaving 11 bases unmatched. This CDR3 reads CASSLGSGSSTDTQYF. The CDR3 DNA follows: TGTGCTAGTAGCTTAGGTAGCGGGAGTTCCACAGATACGCAGTATTTT.

Written as DNA, the CDR3 is TGCGCCAGCAGCTTGGACGGGATCTATGGCTACACCTTC. This translates into CASSLDGIYGYTF. The V call is TRBV5-1, the J call TRBJ1-2, with D hard to call. Trimming pared 0 bases from V and 4 bases from J, leaving 7 bases between. The germline V gene has CDR1 SGHRS and CDR2 YFSETQ. The CDR3 sequence is 13 residues long.

The chain recombines TRBV28 with TRBJ2-1; TRBD1 is a possible D gene (6 bases). Trimming shortened V by 5 bases and J by 0 bases, and 14 bases separated the two germline ends. CDR1 and CDR2 from the germline V gene are MDHEN and SYDVKM. The CDR3 spans 16 residues. The DNA of the CDR3 is TGTGCCAGCAGTCCGGGAAGGGGGAGCTCCTACAATGAGCAGTTCTTC. It is translated as CASSPGRGSSYNEQFF.

The CDR3 DNA follows: TGTGCCAGCAGTTTTTCAGGGGGCAATCAGCCCCAGCATTTT. This sequence encodes CASSFSGGNQPQHF. The rearrangement uses TRBV27 and TRBJ1-5; perhaps TRBD1 as D (6 bases). This CDR3 comprises 14 residues. Germline lookup yields CDR1 MNHEY and CDR2 SMNVEV (reference sequence). The V gene lost 3 bases and the J gene lost 2 bases, with 8 bases spanning the gap.

This rearrangement joins TRBV19 to TRBJ1-5; no reliable D call. Trimming took off 3 bases at V and 0 bases at J, with 12 bases between the two ends. The CDR3 runs 16 residues. Germline CDR1 and CDR2: LNHDA and SQIVND (reference sequence). The CDR3 here is CASSIVKEISNQPQHF. The CDR3, as DNA: TGTGCCAGTAGTATTGTGAAGGAGATTAGCAATCAGCCCCAGCATTTT.

The gene calls are TRBV3-1 (or the pseudogene TRBV3-2) and TRBJ1-3; D is undetermined. The V end was cut by 1 base, the J end by 2 bases, with 3 bases between. The CDR3 totals 13 residues. Germline loops: CDR1 LGHDT, CDR2 YNNKEL (reference sequence). CDR3 amino acids: CASSQGAGNTIYF. For the CDR3, the DNA is TGTGCCAGCAGCCAAGGAGCTGGAAACACCATATATTTT.

This clone appeared a few times. This chain uses TRBV5-1 with TRBJ1-1, with TRBD1 as a possible D gene (5 bases). The germline CDR1 and CDR2 sequences are SGHRS and YFSETQ. Trimming removed 3 bases at V and 4 bases at J, with 16 bases between. The length of the CDR3 is 15 residues. The CDR3 DNA reads as TGCGCCAGCAGCTATGGGGGTCAGGGACTCACTGAAGCTTTCTTT. Amino acid sequence: CASSYGGQGLTEAFF.

The V gene is TRBV19, the J gene TRBJ2-1, with 14 bases identical to TRBD2. V was clipped by 7 bases and J by 10 bases; unmatched bases: 15. CDR1 is LNHDA, CDR2 SQIVND, per germline (reference sequence). This CDR3 is built from 17 residues. The chain's CDR3 is CASTSQPGLAGALEQFF. The CDR3 DNA reads TGTGCCAGTACCTCCCAACCGGGACTAGCGGGAGCCCTAGAGCAGTTCTTC.

V and J are TRBV6-5 and TRBJ1-2; 10 nucleotides align to TRBD1. Germline CDR1 reads MNHEY; CDR2 reads SVGAGI. CDR3 length: 15 amino acids. Unmatched junction bases numbered 3, after V lost 4 bases and J lost 1 base. The DNA for the CDR3 is TGTGCCAGCAGTTCTAGGGACAGGGGTAACTATGGCTACACCTTC. Its translation: CASSSRDRGNYGYTF.

CDR3 DNA: TGTGCCAGCAGTTACTCTCTCCCCAGATTGTACACTGAAGCTTTCTTT. Translating it yields CASSYSLPRLYTEAFF. The chain combines TRBV6-5 with TRBJ1-1; D unresolved. Germline assignment: CDR1 MNHEY and CDR2 SVGAGI. The CDR3 runs 16 residues. V gave up 0 bases and J gave up 3 bases, with 14 bases separating them.

This clone was seen a single time. This sequence joins TRBV6-5 and TRBJ2-7, with 9 bases aligning to TRBD1. The CDR3 consists of 13 residues. The junction had 7 bases not matched to a gene; V was cut back by 6 bases and J by 7 bases. Germline CDR1 is MNHEY and CDR2 is SVGAGI. The DNA of the CDR3 is TGTGCCAGCAGGCGGACAGGGGAGAAGGAGCAGTACTTC. This translates into CASRRTGEKEQYF.

CDR3 bases: TGCAGTGCTAGTTCCGGTTCCTACAATGAGCAGTTCTTC. As protein: CSASSGSYNEQFF. V and J are TRBV20-1 and TRBJ2-1; D not resolved. This CDR3 region has 13 residues. The germline gives CDR1 DFQATT, CDR2 SNEGSKA (reference sequence). Trimming took 3 bases from V and 1 from J, leaving 7 bases between them.

The CDR3 sequence is CASSLAPGADTQYF. CDR3 nucleotide sequence: TGTGCCAGCAGCTTAGCCCCGGGTGCAGATACGCAGTATTTT. The chain is built from TRBV7-2 and TRBJ2-3; no reliable D call. Trimming took off 0 bases at V and 4 bases at J, with 8 bases between the two ends. The CDR3 sequence is 14 residues long. Germline CDR1 is SGHTA and CDR2 is FQGNSA.

About this clone: At one of its ends the junction is not consistent with the germline gene, which may arise from a read error. The gene calls are TRBV7-7 and TRBJ2-2; D might be TRBD1 (6 bases). CDR3 length equals 13 residues. CDR1 SSHAT and CDR2 FNYEAQ come from the germline V gene (reference sequence). CDR3 DNA sequence: TGTGCTAGCAGCTTAGATCGGTCAGGGGAGTTGTTTTTT. As protein: CASSLDRSGELFF.

The CDR3 protein is CASSPSALGQGYGYTF. CDR3 DNA sequence: TGTGCCAGCTCACCATCTGCCCTCGGACAGGGCTATGGCTACACCTTC. This chain connects TRBV18 to TRBJ1-2; TRBD1 matches 8 bases. The J segment lost 4 bases and the V segment lost 2 bases, leaving 9 bases of the junction unmatched. This CDR3 has 16 amino acids. Germline CDR1 KGHSH, CDR2 LQKENI.

The V call is TRBV6-2 or TRBV6-3, the J call TRBJ2-7; D possibly corresponds to TRBD2 (6 bases). The germline V gene has CDR1 MNHEY and CDR2 SVGEGT. V lost 0 bases and J 2 bases, leaving 14 bases between the germline ends. The CDR3 contains 16 residues. The CDR3 region is CASSYSLAGPTYEQYF. The CDR3 nucleotides read TGTGCCAGCAGTTACTCCCTTGCGGGACCTACCTACGAGCAGTACTTC.

This clone appeared a few times. The chain employs TRBV7-9 and TRBJ2-2, with TRBD1 identical over 8 bases. The germline V gene encodes CDR1 SEHNR and CDR2 FQNEAQ (reference sequence). V lost 6 bases, J lost 1 base, and 4 bases stayed unmatched. The CDR3 is made up of 15 amino acids. The CDR3, as DNA: TGTGCCAGCAGACCCGGGACAGGGAACACCGGGGAGCTGTTTTTT. Amino acids: CASRPGTGNTGELFF.

This clone was observed a single time. For the CDR3, the DNA is TGCGCCAGCAGCTTTACGGACAGGGAGGATGGCTACACCTTC. Translating gives CASSFTDREDGYTF. J is TRBJ1-2 and V is TRBV5-1; TRBD1 matches 8 bases. The germline CDR1 and CDR2 sequences are SGHRS and YFSETQ. The CDR3 has 14 residues. After removal of 2 bases from V and 6 bases from J, the junction contained 6 bases not matched to a gene.

This chain uses TRBV5-6 with TRBJ1-2; maybe TRBD1 (6 bases). The CDR3 covers 17 residues. The germline V gene encodes CDR1 SGHDT and CDR2 YYEEEE. V was shortened by 4 bases and J by 0 bases, with 19 bases between the two germline ends. CDR3 nucleotides: TGTGCCAGCAGCGGGTGGCCAGGGGCGGAAGCTAACTATGGCTACACCTTC. Translated, it gives CASSGWPGAEANYGYTF.

In its sample, this clone was seen a few times. This chain connects TRBV6-2 or TRBV6-3 to TRBJ2-2, with D tentatively TRBD1 (6 bases). CDR3 length equals 15 residues. CDR1 and CDR2 from the germline V gene are MNHEY and SVGEGT. V lost 2 bases and J 6 bases, leaving 13 bases between the germline ends. DNA for the CDR3: TGTGCCAGCAGTTACACCTTATGGGGGCCCGGGGAGCTGTTTTTT. Protein: CASSYTLWGPGELFF.

The genes are TRBV11-2 and TRBJ2-1, with 7 bases aligning to TRBD2. The trim removed 1 base at V and 9 bases at J, leaving 3 bases unmatched. The CDR3 extends over 13 amino acids. The germline V gene encodes CDR1 SGHAT and CDR2 FQNNGV. The CDR3 nucleotides read TGTGCCAGCAGCTTAGGGGGAGGGCTTGAGCAGTTCTTC. This sequence encodes CASSLGGGLEQFF.

CDR3 sequence (DNA): TGTGCCAGCAGCTCGGGACACGTAAATCAGCCCCAGCATTTT. This gives the protein CASSSGHVNQPQHF. The V gene is TRBV7-6, the J gene TRBJ1-5; TRBD1 might be the D (6 bases). V was clipped by 4 bases and J by 4 bases, with 11 bases between them. CDR1 SGHVS and CDR2 FNYEAQ come from the germline V gene. The CDR3 extends over 14 amino acids.